A selection of T cell receptor beta chains follows, all from one sample in a study of T cells after yellow fever vaccination. Using its own MiXCR run on the 5' RACE reads, TCRdb lists one record per CDR3 protein. The profile shows about 160,000 distinct CDR3 sequences, 6% to 7.5% of them singletons. The sequencing here drew on CD4+ T cells sorted from PBMCs, taken around 5 days after the first yellow fever vaccination. The source of these receptors is a man in his late teens or twenties who received the YFV17D yellow fever vaccine. Both conserved end residues are part of each CDR3. D genes are given only for firm matches. Clone size is shown for a subset of rows, as once, few, many or a class of expanded clone.

>many|TRBV12-3/TRBV12-4|-|TRBJ1-2
TGTGCCAGCAGTTGGGGATATAACTATGGCTACACCTTC
CASSWGYNYGYTF
>-|TRBV5-6|-|TRBJ1-6
TGTGCCAGCAGCGCCTGGGGGATTCTCCACTTT
CASSAWGILHF
>-|TRBV20-1|-|TRBJ1-6
TGCAGTGTCCCTGCGGAGTCCTATAATTCACCCCTCCACTTT
CSVPAESYNSPLHF
>few|TRBV7-3|-|TRBJ2-2
TGTGCCAGCAGCTTATCTGGGCTGGACACCGGGGAGCTGTTTTTT
CASSLSGLDTGELFF
>few|TRBV13|TRBD2|TRBJ2-2
TGTGCCAGCAGCTTAGGCCGGCGGGGGGGCCGAACCGGGGAGCTGTTTTTT
CASSLGRRGGRTGELFF
>many|TRBV7-6|-|TRBJ2-7
TGTGCCAGCAGCTTAAACGGGGGCTGGTCCTACGAGCAGTACTTC
CASSLNGGWSYEQYF
>many|TRBV4-1|-|TRBJ2-3
TGCGCCAGCAGCCAAGAGTCAGGGGAGACAGATACGCAGTATTTT
CASSQESGETDTQYF
>-|TRBV4-2|-|TRBJ1-5
TGTGCCAGCAGCCAAGAGTACCGGGAGTCCAATCAGCCCCAGCATTTT
CASSQEYRESNQPQHF
>few|TRBV4-2|-|TRBJ2-7
TGTGCCAGCAGCGCTGACGGAGGCTACGAGCAGTACTTC
CASSADGGYEQYF
>-|TRBV28|-|TRBJ1-4
TGTGCCAGCAGCCCGGGGGGGGGGGCAACTAATGAAAAACTGTTTTTT
CASSPGGGATNEKLFF
>many|TRBV5-1|-|TRBJ2-1
TGCGCCAGCAGCTTGGGGTATGATGGGAATGAGCAGTTCTTC
CASSLGYDGNEQFF
>many|TRBV29-1|-|TRBJ1-3
TGCAGCGTTGACGGGACTGGAAACACCATATATTTT
CSVDGTGNTIYF
>few|TRBV12-3/TRBV12-4|-|TRBJ2-7
TGTGCCAGCAGTTTCGACAGGAACTACGAGCAGTACTTC
CASSFDRNYEQYF
>many|TRBV7-2|TRBD1|TRBJ1-1
TGTGCCAGCAGCTTAGGGACAGGGATGAACACTGAAGCTTTCTTT
CASSLGTGMNTEAFF
>many|TRBV9|-|TRBJ1-2
TGTGCCAGCAGCGTAGTGACAGGTCCTTATGGCTACACCTTC
CASSVVTGPYGYTF
>many|TRBV4-3|-|TRBJ2-3
TGCGCCAGCAGCCAAGATCCCTCTAGAGCAGATACGCAGTATTTT
CASSQDPSRADTQYF
>few|TRBV6-4|-|TRBJ2-6
TGTGCCAGCAGTGACTCGGCACGCTCTGGGGCCAACGTCCTGACTTTC
CASSDSARSGANVLTF
>few|TRBV5-1|-|TRBJ2-5
TGCGCCAGCAGCCTGGGGCCAGGGCTGACCCAGTACTTC
CASSLGPGLTQYF
>-|TRBV5-1|TRBD2|TRBJ2-1
TGCGCCAGCAGCTTGTCCAGCGGGGGGTACAATGAGCAGTTCTTC
CASSLSSGGYNEQFF
>many|TRBV14|-|TRBJ2-2
TGTGCCAGCAGCCAAGATCTCGCCCGGGAGCTGTTTTTT
CASSQDLARELFF
>-|TRBV4-1|-|TRBJ1-5
TGCGCCAGCAGCCAAGACTGGGCAGGGGTAAGAAGCAATCAGCCCCAGCATTTT
CASSQDWAGVRSNQPQHF
>many|TRBV19|TRBD1|TRBJ1-2
TGTGCCAGTAGTGTGACAGGGAGTCCTCCTGGCTACACCTTC
CASSVTGSPPGYTF
>many|TRBV5-1|-|TRBJ2-1
TGCGCCAGCAGCTGGGACCGGATGGGAGGTTCCTACAATGAGCAGTTCTTC
CASSWDRMGGSYNEQFF
>many|TRBV24-1|-|TRBJ1-5
TGTGCCACCAGTACGGGAAGTCAGCCCCAGCATTTT
CATSTGSQPQHF
>few|TRBV9|-|TRBJ2-5
TGTGCCAGCAGCCCCGACGGGGCCCGGGAGACCCAGTACTTC
CASSPDGARETQYF
>-|TRBV13|-|TRBJ1-1
TGTGCCAGCAGCACCCGTCTGGGGAACACTGAAGCTTTCTTT
CASSTRLGNTEAFF
>many|TRBV4-2|-|TRBJ1-1
TGTGCCAGCAGCCAGACGAGGATGGAGGCTTTCTTT
CASSQTRMEAFF
>many|TRBV12-5|TRBD1|TRBJ2-6
TGTGCTAGTGGTCTTAGACAGGGAAGGGCGCGGGGGGCCAACGTCCTGACTTTC
CASGLRQGRARGANVLTF
>-|TRBV27|-|TRBJ2-3
TGTGACAGCAGTTTCTCCGGCACAGATACGCAGTATTTT
CDSSFSGTDTQYF
>many|TRBV2|TRBD2|TRBJ2-5
TGTGCCAGTAGCGGGGGGCCTGCGCCCCAGTACTTC
CASSGGPAPQYF
>-|TRBV5-1|TRBD2|TRBJ2-2
TGCGCCAGCAGCCCGCAAGCGGGGGGGCTCTCGAACACCGGGGAGCTGTTTTTT
CASSPQAGGLSNTGELFF
>few|TRBV20-1|-|TRBJ2-3
TGCAGTGCTAGAGATAGTCAGGGACACCATACGCAGTATTTT
CSARDSQGHHTQYF
>many|TRBV4-1|-|TRBJ2-2
TGCGCCAGCAGCCAAAGCTCCGGGGGGCTGAACACCGGGGAGCTGTTTTTT
CASSQSSGGLNTGELFF
>-|TRBV5-4|TRBD1|TRBJ2-3
TGTGCCAGCAGCCGTCGGACAGGGGGGACAGATACGCAGTATTTT
CASSRRTGGTDTQYF
>-|TRBV25-1|-|TRBJ1-4
TGTGCCAGCAGGCCTTCCTCGCCCGATGAAAAACTGTTTTTT
CASRPSSPDEKLFF
>-|TRBV5-1|-|TRBJ2-5
TGCGCCAGCAGCCCCACTCGAAACGCGCACGGGCAGGGATTCGGGAAAGAGACCCAGTACTTC
CASSPTRNAHGQGFGKETQYF
>few|TRBV7-2|-|TRBJ2-5
TGTGCCAGCAGCTTAGGGTCGGCCTCCGGGGAGACCCAGTACTTC
CASSLGSASGETQYF
>few|TRBV5-4|TRBD1|TRBJ2-7
TGTGCCAGCAGCTTGGCCGACAGGGGCTACTACGAGCAGTACTTC
CASSLADRGYYEQYF
>many|TRBV18|TRBD2|TRBJ2-1
TGTGCCAGCTCACCACCGCTAGCGGGGGGTCGAAACAATGAGCAGTTCTTC
CASSPPLAGGRNNEQFF
>-|TRBV21-1|-|TRBJ1-1
TGTGCCAGCACCGCTAGAGATAGGGGATGGAACACTGAAGCTTTCTTT
CASTARDRGWNTEAFF
>-|TRBV7-9|-|TRBJ1-2
TGTGCCAGCATCCCCACAGGGTCCTATGGCTACACCTTC
CASIPTGSYGYTF
>many|TRBV12-3/TRBV12-4|TRBD1|TRBJ2-1
TGTGCCAGCAGCCGTTCCCAGGGGGTTGGCTACAATGAGCAGTTCTTC
CASSRSQGVGYNEQFF
>many|TRBV6-5|-|TRBJ1-2
TGTGCCAGTTCCGTAGAGGGCCGCCTTAGGGGCTACACCTTC
CASSVEGRLRGYTF
>few|TRBV27|TRBD1|TRBJ2-4
TGTGCCAGCAGAACTCTCAGGGGGGCCAAAAACATTCAGTACTTC
CASRTLRGAKNIQYF
>many|TRBV5-1|TRBD2|TRBJ2-1
TGCGCCAGCAGCGTGACTAGCGGGGGCATGGGGCATGAGCAGTTCTTC
CASSVTSGGMGHEQFF
>many|TRBV20-1|-|TRBJ2-1
TGCAGTGCTCAGGGGGGCCCCTACAATGAGCAGTTCTTC
CSAQGGPYNEQFF
>many|TRBV7-2|-|TRBJ1-1
TGTGCCAGCAGCTTAGTACCAACCATGAACACTGAAGCTTTCTTT
CASSLVPTMNTEAFF
>few|TRBV9|-|TRBJ2-1
TGTGCCAGCAGCGTCTCCCAACCCTACAATGAGCAGTTCTTC
CASSVSQPYNEQFF
>many|TRBV9|-|TRBJ2-7
TGTGCCAGCAGCGTAGAGCCTGGTTTGGCAGGGGAGCAGTACTTC
CASSVEPGLAGEQYF
>few|TRBV9|-|TRBJ2-7
TGTGCCAGCAGCGTAGAAGGGACCGGGGGTGACGAGCAGTACTTC
CASSVEGTGGDEQYF
>-|TRBV12-3/TRBV12-4|-|TRBJ2-7
TGTGCCAGCAGTTTCGGAGGGTTCGTCGAGCAGTACTTC
CASSFGGFVEQYF
>-|TRBV5-4|-|TRBJ1-2
TGTGCCAGCAGCTTTGATGTGGGCTACACCTTC
CASSFDVGYTF